One sample yielded the 32 T cell receptor beta chains listed below, sequenced in a study of CD8 T cells in ankylosing spondylitis. Using its own MiXCR run on the 5' RACE reads, TCRdb lists one record per CDR3 protein. The table records some 290,000 distinct CDR3 sequences, around 20% of them present only once. The specimen sequenced was blood, either unsorted or a sorted T cell fraction (not recorded which). The receptors were gathered from a male donor with ankylosing spondylitis or in good health (not recorded which).

The chain employs TRBV12-3 or TRBV12-4 and TRBJ1-2; D may be TRBD1 (5 bases). Trimming shortened V by 7 bases and J by 3 bases, and 15 bases separated the two germline ends. The CDR3 contains 14 residues. Here the CDR3 reads CASIGTLGDYGYTF. The CDR3, as DNA: TGTGCCAGCATCGGGACCCTCGGGGACTATGGCTACACCTTC.

Of note for this clonotype: A much bigger clone sits one base away, suggesting this may be a read error. The rearrangement uses TRBV11-2 and TRBJ1-1; D gene unclear. Germline CDR1 is SGHAT and CDR2 is FQNNGV. The CDR3 is made up of 14 amino acids. CDR3 sequence: CANSETLTHTEAFF. Written as DNA, the CDR3 is TGTGCCAACAGCGAGACACTTACCCACACTGAAGCTTTCTTT.

Of note for this clonotype: A junction boundary mismatches the germline segment, possibly from a read error. V and J are TRBV6-1 and TRBJ2-4; maybe TRBD1 (5 bases). CDR3 size: 15 residues. The germline V gene encodes CDR1 MNHNS and CDR2 SASEGT. For the CDR3, the DNA is TGTGCCAGCAGCCCGCTCAGGGAAGCCAAAAACATTCAGTGCTTC. Protein sequence: CASSPLREAKNIQCF.

The chain is built from TRBV11-1 and TRBJ2-5; D is ambiguous. CDR1 is SGHAT, CDR2 FQDESV, per germline (reference sequence). The CDR3 is made up of 19 amino acids. The germline V and J ends were trimmed by 5 bases and 2 bases, with 27 bases remaining between them. The CDR3 region has the DNA TGTGCCAGCAGCCCAAAGGGTGTATTGGCTAGTGTCGAACAAGAGACCCAGTACTTC. Protein: CASSPKGVLASVEQETQYF.

The V gene is TRBV28, the J gene TRBJ1-6; TRBD1 aligns across 8 bases. Germline CDR1 MDHEN, CDR2 SYDVKM. The ends lost 10 bases at V and 8 bases at J; junction bases unmatched: 7. The CDR3 totals 13 residues. The CDR3 is CATPGQGDSPLHF. CDR3 in DNA: TGTGCCACCCCAGGACAGGGTGATTCACCCCTCCACTTT.

A few counts support this clonotype. The rearrangement joins TRBV20-1 to TRBJ2-5; D might be TRBD1 (5 bases). Germline CDR1 is DFQATT and CDR2 is SNEGSKA (reference sequence). Trimming stripped 6 bases from V and 2 bases from J, with 10 bases between. CDR3 length: 12 amino acids. Here the CDR3 DNA reads TGCAGTGCAAAGCGACAGCAAGAGACCCAGTACTTC. It encodes CSAKRQQETQYF.

The count of this clonotype is one. The chain joins TRBV15 to TRBJ2-2; D ambiguous. The ends were cut back, 0 bases at V and 4 bases at J, with 9 bases in the middle. The CDR3 covers 15 residues. Per the germline V gene, CDR1 is LNHNV and CDR2 is YYDKDF (reference sequence). The CDR3 DNA sequence: TGTGCCACCAGCAGAGATTTTGTTGCCACCGGGGAGCTGTTTTTT. Amino acid sequence: CATSRDFVATGELFF.

The gene calls are TRBV7-2 and TRBJ2-1; the D call may be TRBD1 or TRBD2 (6 bases each). The CDR3 runs to 15 residues. The germline V gene has CDR1 SGHTA and CDR2 FQGNSA. V gave up 1 base and J gave up 5 bases, with 12 bases separating them. The CDR3, as DNA: TGTGCCAGCAGCTTAGTTGGCGGGACACACAATGAGCAGTTCTTC. Residues: CASSLVGGTHNEQFF.

In its sample, this clonotype was seen a few times. The J gene is TRBJ2-3, the V gene TRBV3-1, with unresolved D. The CDR3 extends over 13 amino acids. Trimming stripped 1 base from V and 5 bases from J, with 7 bases between. Looked up from germline, CDR1 is LGHDT and CDR2 is YNNKEL (reference sequence). The CDR3 spells CASSQATGDTQYF. The CDR3 bases are TGTGCCAGCAGCCAAGCGACTGGAGATACGCAGTATTTT.

This chain connects TRBV28 to TRBJ2-1; a possible D gene is TRBD2 (6 bases). This CDR3 contains 16 residues. The germline gives CDR1 MDHEN, CDR2 SYDVKM. With 1 base removed from V and 6 bases from J, the gap between germline ends came to 16 bases. This chain's CDR3 is CASSLLSGGSLNEQFF. In nucleotides, the CDR3 is TGTGCCAGCAGTTTATTGTCCGGGGGAAGCCTCAATGAGCAGTTCTTC.

This clonotype was observed at least ten times. J is TRBJ1-5 and V is TRBV5-8; D is undetermined. The germline V gene encodes CDR1 SGHTS and CDR2 YDEGEE. Trimming cost V 1 base and J 2 bases, with 7 bases left between them. There are 14 residues in the CDR3. The CDR3 nucleotides read TGTGCCAGCAGCTTGCTCCACGGCAATCAGCCCCAGCATTTT. Translation gives CASSLLHGNQPQHF. Full variable domain (outside the CDR3, taken from reference TRBV5-8 and TRBJ1-5): EAGVTQSPTHLIKTRGQQATLRCSPISGHTSVYWYQQALGLGLQFLLWYDEGEERNRGNFPPRFSGRQFPNYSSELNVNALELEDSALYLCASSLLHGNQPQHFGDGTRLSIL.

The chain carries TRBV9 and TRBJ2-3; no clear D gene. Germline CDR1 is SGDLS and CDR2 is YYNGEE. V was pared by 0 bases and J by 5 bases, with 13 bases between. There are 15 residues in the CDR3. CDR3 sequence reads: CASSVGNPKGDTQYF. The CDR3 DNA follows: TGTGCCAGCAGCGTAGGAAACCCGAAGGGAGATACGCAGTATTTT.

The chain employs TRBV7-9 and TRBJ2-3; 12 bases match TRBD2. CDR1 is SEHNR and CDR2 is FQNEAQ in the germline V gene (reference sequence). The V gene end was trimmed by 5 bases and the J gene end by 1 base; junction bases not matched to a gene: 4. The CDR3 is made up of 16 amino acids. For the CDR3, the DNA is TGTGCCAGCAGCCCCGGGACTAGCGGGCGCACAGATACGCAGTATTTT. Its translation: CASSPGTSGRTDTQYF.

There are a few counts of this clonotype. This rearrangement joins TRBV20-1 to TRBJ1-5; TRBD1 is a possible D gene (6 bases). Deletions cut 6 bases from V and 0 bases from J, with 15 bases between. Germline assignment: CDR1 DFQATT and CDR2 SNEGSKA (reference sequence). The CDR3 extends over 15 amino acids. The CDR3 region has the DNA TGCAGTGCCCCGGGGACATTCGATAGCAATCAGCCCCAGCATTTT. Its translation: CSAPGTFDSNQPQHF.

The gene calls are TRBV20-1 and TRBJ2-3; 13 bases map to TRBD2. CDR3 length: 16 residues. In germline, CDR1 is DFQATT, CDR2 SNEGSKA (reference sequence). J was trimmed by 5 bases and V by 1 base; bases with no gene match: 6. The CDR3 reads CSARAPTSGGLDTQYF. For the CDR3, the DNA is TGCAGTGCTAGAGCCCCGACTAGCGGGGGGTTAGATACGCAGTATTTT.

V gene TRBV10-3 combines with J gene TRBJ2-3; 7 bases match TRBD2. V shed 0 bases and J 4 bases; nucleotides not matched to a gene: 10. The CDR3 sequence is 17 residues long. From germline, CDR1 is ENHRY and CDR2 SYGVKD. CDR3 sequence: CAISESYGAGAADTQYF. The CDR3 nucleotides read TGTGCCATCAGTGAGTCTTACGGGGCGGGAGCAGCAGATACGCAGTATTTT.

The rearrangement joins TRBV29-1 to TRBJ2-6; tentatively, D is TRBD2 (6 bases). This CDR3 is built from 16 residues. From germline, CDR1 is SQVTM and CDR2 ANQGSEA. The V and J ends lost 3 bases and 1 base respectively, with 13 bases between them. The CDR3 loop is CSVDPTGGSGANVLTF. The CDR3 DNA is TGCAGCGTTGATCCCACCGGGGGATCTGGGGCCAACGTCCTGACTTTC.

This clonotype was picked up a small number of times. The V gene is TRBV5-1, the J gene TRBJ2-3; TRBD2 agrees at 10 bases. The CDR3 covers 16 residues. With 4 bases clipped from V and 3 bases from J, the junction kept 8 bases outside the gene matches. CDR1 and CDR2 from the germline V gene are SGHRS and YFSETQ. CDR3 amino acids: CASSTASGRGTDTQYF. The CDR3 bases are TGCGCCAGCAGCACTGCAAGCGGGAGGGGAACAGATACGCAGTATTTT.

In this sample, this clonotype turned up many times. The chain has TRBV5-1 and TRBJ2-5; D is uncertain. The CDR3 extends over 13 amino acids. CDR1 SGHRS and CDR2 YFSETQ come from the germline V gene. V lost 0 bases, J lost 2 bases, and 5 bases lay in between. CDR3 amino acids: CASSLGVQETQYF. In DNA, the CDR3 is TGCGCCAGCAGCTTGGGGGTACAAGAGACCCAGTACTTC. The whole variable domain, remainder taken from reference TRBV5-1 and TRBJ2-5, is KAGVTQTPRYLIKTRGQQVTLSCSPISGHRSVSWYQQTPGQGLQFLFEYFSETQRNKGNFPGRFSGRQFSNSRSEMNVSTLELGDSALYLCASSLGVQETQYFGPGTRLLVL.

In DNA, the CDR3 is TGTGCCAGCAGCCGGGCCCCAGGGGCATACAATGAGCAGTTCTTC. Protein sequence: CASSRAPGAYNEQFF. The chain links TRBV5-5 to TRBJ2-1; D possibly corresponds to TRBD1 (6 bases). From germline, CDR1 is SGHKS and CDR2 YYEKEE (reference sequence). V lost 4 bases to trimming and J lost 4 bases, with 15 bases between them. CDR3 size: 15 residues.

The chain combines TRBV24-1 with TRBJ2-1; D perhaps matches TRBD1 (6 bases). The V and J ends lost 7 bases and 4 bases respectively, with 16 bases between them. CDR3 length equals 15 residues. Per the germline V gene, CDR1 is KGHDR and CDR2 is SFDVKD. CDR3 loop: CATSHREGSYNEQFF. DNA of the CDR3: TGTGCCACCAGCCACAGGGAAGGCTCGTACAATGAGCAGTTCTTC.

This clonotype was seen more than once but under ten times. The V and J genes are TRBV4-1 and TRBJ2-7; 9 nucleotides line up with TRBD2. Losses at the gene ends were 2 bases for V and 7 bases for J; bases not matched to a gene: 12. The CDR3 has 16 amino acids. Per germline, CDR1 MGHRA and CDR2 YSYEKL. The DNA for the CDR3 is TGCGCCAGCAGCCAAAGCCCTGGCGGGGGGGCCTGGGAGCAGTACGTC. It encodes CASSQSPGGGAWEQYV.

J is TRBJ1-6 and V is TRBV18, with D perhaps matching TRBD1 (6 bases). The germline V gene has CDR1 KGHSH and CDR2 LQKENI. V was clipped by 3 bases and J by 0 bases, with 9 bases between them. The CDR3 spans 16 residues. Here the CDR3 DNA reads TGTGCCAGCTCACCGGACAGAAGCTCCTATAATTCACCCCTCCACTTT. Its protein product is CASSPDRSSYNSPLHF.

The V gene is TRBV12-3 or TRBV12-4, the J gene TRBJ1-4; 9 bases map to TRBD1. V was clipped by 7 bases and J by 8 bases; unmatched bases: 8. The CDR3 sequence is 14 residues long. The CDR3 region is CASKPGQGREKLFF. For the CDR3, the DNA is TGTGCCAGCAAGCCGGGACAGGGTAGGGAAAAACTGTTTTTT.

The J gene is TRBJ2-1, the V gene TRBV5-1; 10 nucleotides match TRBD1. Germline V gene data show CDR1 as SGHRS and CDR2 as YFSETQ. V lost 5 bases to trimming and J lost 6 bases; unmatched junction nucleotides: 8. This CDR3 has 15 residues. CDR3 in DNA: TGCGCCAGCAGTTATGGACAGGGGGGGAGCAATGAGCAGTTCTTC. As protein: CASSYGQGGSNEQFF.

The V gene is TRBV9, the J gene TRBJ2-2, with unresolved D. The V end lost 3 bases, the J end lost 6 bases, and 15 bases lay between the germline ends. Germline-derived CDR1 and CDR2 are SGDLS and YYNGEE. This CDR3 is 15 amino acids long. The CDR3 coding sequence is TGTGCCAGCAGCGGGTCGGTACAAGGGTCCGGGGAGCTGTTTTTT. This sequence encodes CASSGSVQGSGELFF.

The CDR3 sequence: CASSLGHGQWPQHF. In nucleotides, the CDR3 is TGTGCCAGCAGCTTGGGACACGGGCAATGGCCCCAGCATTTT. The chain is built from TRBV7-2 and TRBJ1-5; possible D gene TRBD1, 6 bases. There are 14 residues in the CDR3. Deletions cut 3 bases from V and 9 bases from J, with 15 bases between. Per the germline V gene, CDR1 is SGHTA and CDR2 is FQGNSA. Supplemented by reference TRBV7-2 and TRBJ1-5, the full variable domain reads GAGVSQSPSNKVTEKGKDVELRCDPISGHTALYWYRQSLGQGLEFLIYFQGNSAPDKSGLPSDRFSAERTGGSVSTLTIQRTQQEDSAVYLCASSLGHGQWPQHFGDGTRLSIL.

V gene TRBV7-2 combines with J gene TRBJ2-2, with D maybe TRBD2 (6 bases). V was clipped by 1 base and J by 6 bases, with 12 bases between them. This CDR3 has 15 amino acids. From germline, CDR1 is SGHTA and CDR2 FQGNSA. The CDR3 sequence: CASSLERREAGELFF. The CDR3 DNA is TGTGCCAGCAGCTTAGAAAGGAGGGAGGCCGGGGAGCTGTTTTTT.

The CDR3 sequence is CASFPSPGQRNTGELFF. For the CDR3, the DNA is TGTGCCAGCTTCCCCTCCCCGGGACAACGAAACACCGGGGAGCTGTTTTTT. V is TRBV6-1 and J is TRBJ2-2, with a possible D match to TRBD1 (6 bases). V lost 8 bases, J lost 2 bases, and 21 bases lay in between. This CDR3 contains 17 residues. Germline lookup yields CDR1 MNHNS and CDR2 SASEGT.

This chain's CDR3 is CATSREVHSQETQYF. CDR3 sequence (DNA): TGTGCCACCAGCAGAGAAGTGCACAGCCAAGAGACCCAGTACTTC. This chain links TRBV15 with TRBJ2-5; D unclear. CDR1 is LNHNV and CDR2 is YYDKDF in the germline V gene (reference sequence). The CDR3 consists of 15 residues. Trimming stripped 0 bases from V and 1 base from J, with 9 bases between.

The V and J genes are TRBV7-3 and TRBJ1-2; a weak D match, TRBD1 (5 bases). The V gene's germline CDR1 is SGHTA and CDR2 FQGTGA. Trimming left V 9 bases short and J 0 bases short, with 17 bases between. CDR3 length: 15 residues. The CDR3 sequence is CASNLMPGSNYGYTF. DNA for the CDR3: TGTGCCAGTAACTTAATGCCAGGGTCTAACTATGGCTACACCTTC.

This chain connects TRBV30 to TRBJ2-1; 7 nucleotides agree with TRBD2. The CDR3 covers 12 residues. Germline V lookup: CDR1 GTSNPN, CDR2 SVGIG (reference sequence). Trimming removed 8 bases from V and 8 bases from J; junction bases left unmatched: 9. Here the CDR3 reads CARGGSSDEQFF. The CDR3 DNA follows: TGTGCCCGGGGCGGGAGTAGTGATGAGCAGTTCTTC.